The subject of this entry is one TCR beta chain. The protocol was immunoSEQ multiplex PCR, while the TCRdb copy is restricted to in-frame clones and leaves out a portion. The sample consists of some 120,000 clones, 80% to 95% of them appearing once. These data are taken from a study of control samples from healthy donors and cancer patients. Trimming removed 4 bases from V and 3 bases from J, with 15 bases in between. This CDR3 spans 15 amino acids. Sequencing input: blood. This sequence joins TRBV23-1 and TRBJ2-5, with D possibly being TRBD2 (6 bases). TRBV23-1 is reported as an ORF; its role is uncertain. This clonotype was sampled from a young woman in good health. CDR3 region: CASSRKRASKETQYF. CDR3 nucleotides: TGCGCCAGCAGTCGGAAGCGGGCTAGCAAAGAGACCCAGTACTTC.